Below are 7 T cell receptor beta chains sequenced from a single sample in a study of T cells after yellow fever vaccination. MiXCR, run by TCRdb on the 5' RACE reads, gives a single entry per CDR3 protein. Of over 65,000 distinct CDR3 sequences listed, about 14% are singletons. The specimen comprised CD8+ T cells not binding an NS4B(214-222) dextramer, sorted from PBMCs, sampled 21 days after the first yellow fever vaccination. These TCRs come from a young man who received the YFV17D yellow fever vaccine.

This clonotype was picked up a small number of times. V gene TRBV29-1 combines with J gene TRBJ2-2; TRBD2 aligns across 8 bases. V lost 3 bases to trimming and J lost 4 bases; unmatched junction nucleotides: 4. The CDR3 covers 14 residues. Germline assignment: CDR1 SQVTM and CDR2 ANQGSEA. CDR3 residues: CSVDFGGGTGELFF. CDR3 bases: TGCAGCGTTGACTTCGGGGGGGGCACCGGGGAGCTGTTTTTT.

CDR3 loop: CASDHLRDSYNEQFF. The CDR3 bases are TGTGCCAGCGACCACCTTCGGGATTCCTACAATGAGCAGTTCTTC. V usage is TRBV5-8 and J usage is TRBJ2-1; possibly TRBD2 for D (5 bases). Germline CDR1 is SGHTS and CDR2 is YDEGEE. V shed 7 bases and J shed 1 base, with 15 bases lying between them. This CDR3 comprises 15 residues.

This clonotype was picked up a small number of times. The rearrangement uses TRBV9 and TRBJ2-1; 8 bases line up with TRBD2. This CDR3 is built from 12 residues. Losses at the gene ends were 4 bases for V and 14 bases for J; bases not matched to a gene: 8. From germline, CDR1 is SGDLS and CDR2 YYNGEE. The CDR3 spells CASSSRSGGEFF. DNA of the CDR3: TGTGCCAGCAGCTCTAGGAGCGGGGGTGAGTTCTTC.

The chain joins TRBV15 to TRBJ2-1; TRBD2 agrees at 8 bases. Trimming took 3 bases from V and 6 from J; bases not matched to a gene: 7. Germline V gives CDR1 LNHNV, CDR2 YYDKDF (reference sequence). This CDR3 region has 15 residues. CDR3 in amino acids: CATSRGLGEGNEQFF. The CDR3, as DNA: TGTGCCACCAGCAGGGGACTAGGGGAGGGCAATGAGCAGTTCTTC.

V usage is TRBV6-5 and J usage is TRBJ1-5, with TRBD1 identical over 12 bases. Per the germline V gene, CDR1 is MNHEY and CDR2 is SVGAGI. V lost 6 bases, J lost 8 bases, and 11 bases stayed unmatched. The CDR3 consists of 16 residues. The CDR3, as DNA: TGTGCCAGCAGGGGCACCGGGACAGGGGGCGTTAAGCCCCAGCATTTT. Protein product: CASRGTGTGGVKPQHF.

Only a few counts were recorded for this clonotype. This rearrangement joins TRBV11-2 to TRBJ2-7; D perhaps matches TRBD1 (5 bases). The V gene's germline CDR1 is SGHAT and CDR2 FQNNGV. The CDR3 spans 13 residues. The V end lost 1 base, the J end lost 2 bases, and 6 bases lay between the germline ends. CDR3 coding DNA: TGTGCCAGCAGCTTAGGACAGCCCTACGAGCAGTACGTC. Protein: CASSLGQPYEQYV.

This clonotype was counted a few times. This chain uses TRBV5-6 with TRBJ2-7, with D perhaps TRBD1 (6 bases). The CDR3 extends over 14 amino acids. Germline CDR1 reads SGHDT; CDR2 reads YYEEEE. The ends were cut back, 0 bases at V and 3 bases at J, with 10 bases in the middle. The CDR3 protein is CASSLVDSYYEQYF. The CDR3 DNA reads as TGTGCCAGCAGCTTGGTGGACAGCTACTACGAGCAGTACTTC.